Below, 24 T cell receptor beta chains from the same sample are listed, as sequenced in a study of cytomegalovirus exposure and HLA in healthy donors. Researchers ran the PCR with 60 Vbeta and 13 Jbeta primers. Assay: immunoSEQ multiplex PCR; the TCRdb copy retains only in-frame clones and omits some. Of 190,000 or so clones in the sample, about 80% were seen once. Sequenced input: PBMCs. These receptor sequences come from a boy between 10 and 17 years old in good health and CMV-seronegative.

The chain recombines TRBV2 with TRBJ1-1; TRBD1 matches 11 bases. The CDR3 loop spans 15 amino acids. The V and J ends lost 7 bases and 4 bases, in that order; junction bases with no gene match: 8. Germline CDR1 SNHLY, CDR2 FYNNEI. CDR3 amino acids: CASNERDRGSTEAFF. DNA of the CDR3: TGTGCCAGCAACGAAAGGGACAGGGGGTCCACTGAAGCTTTCTTT.

The V call is TRBV6-1, the J call TRBJ1-1; a weak D match, TRBD1 (6 bases). The CDR3 contains 13 residues. Between the trimmed V and J ends, which lost 7 bases and 4 bases, there was a span of 13 bases. Germline loops: CDR1 MNHNS, CDR2 SASEGT. The CDR3 region is CASNIRRGTEAFF. The CDR3 nucleotides are TGTGCCAGCAACATACGCAGGGGCACTGAAGCTTTCTTT.

Notes on this clone: The identical CDR3 is also encoded by other nucleotide sequences in the sample. V and J are TRBV2 and TRBJ1-1; 7 bases line up with TRBD1. With V trimmed by 7 bases and J by 1 base, 9 bases remained unmatched. This CDR3 has 15 amino acids. The germline CDR1 and CDR2 sequences are SNHLY and FYNNEI. The CDR3 loop reads CASTLRAGGNTEAFF. DNA for the CDR3: TGTGCCAGCACCCTCCGAGCAGGGGGGAACACTGAAGCTTTCTTT.

This clone was recorded a few times. This chain connects TRBV7-8 to TRBJ2-7; 8 bases align to TRBD2. CDR3 size: 15 residues. The germline V gene encodes CDR1 SGHVS and CDR2 FQNEAQ. Trimming took 1 base from V and 6 from J; bases not matched to a gene: 8. CDR3 in DNA: TGTGCCAGCAGCTTAGTGGCGGGGGGTTCGCGCGAGCAGTACTTC. This translates into CASSLVAGGSREQYF.

J is TRBJ2-1 and V is TRBV11-3; 10 bases align to TRBD2. The V gene's germline CDR1 is SGHNT and CDR2 YENEEA. CDR3 size: 16 residues. V was clipped by 5 bases and J by 3 bases; unmatched bases: 7. CDR3 region: CASSPGRTSGYNEQFF. CDR3 nucleotide sequence: TGTGCCAGCAGCCCCGGGAGGACTAGCGGCTACAATGAGCAGTTCTTC.

The chain combines TRBV6-5 with TRBJ2-7; TRBD1 might be the D (5 bases). Germline lookup yields CDR1 MNHEY and CDR2 SVGAGI. The V and J ends lost 4 bases and 2 bases respectively, with 12 bases between them. The CDR3 contains 14 residues. In DNA, the CDR3 is TGTGCCAGCAGTTCAGAGACAGAGACCTACGAGCAGTACTTC. It yields the protein CASSSETETYEQYF.

V usage is TRBV2 and J usage is TRBJ2-1, with 14 positions matching TRBD2. The CDR3 is made up of 17 amino acids. Germline CDR1 and CDR2: SNHLY and FYNNEI. V lost 5 bases and J lost 8; bases outside the gene matches: 11. CDR3 loop: CASSFRGLAGVGDEQFF. The CDR3 DNA follows: TGTGCCAGCAGTTTCCGGGGACTAGCGGGAGTCGGCGATGAGCAGTTCTTC.

The gene calls are TRBV6-1 and TRBJ1-1; no clear D gene. This CDR3 contains 10 residues. The germline V gene has CDR1 MNHNS and CDR2 SASEGT. Between the trimmed V and J ends, which lost 2 bases and 7 bases, there was a span of 2 bases. CDR3 sequence: CASSEREAFF. CDR3 nucleotides: TGTGCCAGCAGTGAACGTGAAGCTTTCTTT.

The chain couples TRBV27 to TRBJ2-5, with D maybe TRBD1 (6 bases). CDR1 and CDR2 (germline): MNHEY, SMNVEV (reference sequence). The CDR3 length is 14 residues. V was trimmed by 6 bases and J by 2 bases, leaving 13 bases between them. The CDR3 here is CASRPYGQQETQYF. CDR3 DNA sequence: TGTGCCAGCAGACCTTACGGACAGCAAGAGACCCAGTACTTC.

The V gene is TRBV29-1, the J gene TRBJ1-1; TRBD1 matches at 7 bases. CDR1 SQVTM and CDR2 ANQGSEA come from the germline V gene. V lost 4 bases and J lost 4; bases outside the gene matches: 3. The CDR3 is 12 amino acids. DNA for the CDR3: TGCAGCGTTGGCTGGACAGGCACTGAAGCTTTCTTT. Translated, it gives CSVGWTGTEAFF.

The chain couples TRBV5-1 to TRBJ1-6; no clear D. The CDR3 extends over 16 amino acids. Trimming pared 2 bases from V and 7 bases from J, leaving 16 bases between. Germline V gene sequence: CDR1 SGHRS, CDR2 YFSETQ. The CDR3: CASSLAVGGANSPLHF. DNA for the CDR3: TGCGCCAGCAGCTTAGCGGTCGGCGGCGCGAATTCACCCCTCCACTTT.

The gene calls are TRBV7-2 and TRBJ2-7, with 12 bases aligning to TRBD2. CDR3 length: 16 amino acids. The V and J ends lost 0 bases and 3 bases, in that order; junction bases with no gene match: 3. Germline V gene lookup returns CDR1 SGHTA and CDR2 FQGNSA. CDR3 coding DNA: TGTGCCAGCAGCTTAGCCGGGACTAGCGGGTACTACGAGCAGTACTTC. The encoded protein is CASSLAGTSGYYEQYF.

A single count supports this clone. V gene TRBV19 combines with J gene TRBJ1-5; D remains ambiguous. The CDR3 extends over 15 amino acids. CDR1 and CDR2 (germline): LNHDA, SQIVND (reference sequence). Trimming pared 1 base from V and 0 bases from J, leaving 7 bases between. The CDR3 DNA is TGTGCCAGTAGTATAGCAGCGTATAGCAATCAGCCCCAGCATTTT. Translation: CASSIAAYSNQPQHF.

The V call is TRBV4-2, the J call TRBJ2-1, with 8 bases aligning to TRBD1. Trimming at V came to 4 bases and at J to 3 bases, leaving 17 bases not matched to a gene. Looked up from germline, CDR1 is LGHNA and CDR2 is YNFKEQ. The CDR3 totals 19 residues. The CDR3 spells CASSRDPGQVSRFYNEQFF. CDR3 coding DNA: TGTGCCAGCAGCCGAGATCCGGGACAGGTCTCCCGTTTCTACAATGAGCAGTTCTTC.

The chain joins TRBV2 to TRBJ1-1; the D gene is possibly TRBD1 (6 bases). From germline, CDR1 is SNHLY and CDR2 FYNNEI. Trimming took 5 bases from V and 2 from J, leaving 15 bases between them. This CDR3 is built from 15 residues. For the CDR3, the DNA is TGTGCCAGCAGTAAACTCCGACAGGTCAACACTGAAGCTTTCTTT. It translates to CASSKLRQVNTEAFF.

This clone has more than one count but fewer than ten. V and J are TRBV5-4 and TRBJ1-1; 10 nucleotides match TRBD1. This CDR3 spans 15 amino acids. Germline V gene sequence: CDR1 SGHNT, CDR2 YYREEE (reference sequence). The V segment lost 4 bases and the J segment 1 base; nucleotides outside the gene matches: 4. Written as DNA, the CDR3 is TGTGCCAGCAGCCGACGGGACAGGGGGAACACTGAAGCTTTCTTT. It yields the protein CASSRRDRGNTEAFF. The full variable domain, completed using reference TRBV5-4 and TRBJ1-1, is ETGVTQSPTHLIKTRGQQVTLRCSSQSGHNTVSWYQQALGQGPQFIFQYYREEENGRGNFPPRFSGLQFPNYSSELNVNALELDDSALYLCASSRRDRGNTEAFFGQGTRLTVV.

The V gene is TRBV5-1, the J gene TRBJ2-5; D is uncertain. CDR1 SGHRS and CDR2 YFSETQ come from the germline V gene. The V end lost 0 bases, the J end lost 5 bases, and 5 bases lay between the germline ends. The CDR3 sequence is 12 residues long. The CDR3 nucleotides are TGCGCCAGCAGCTTGGCCCTGGAGACCCAGTACTTC. Translated, it gives CASSLALETQYF.

The rearrangement joins TRBV19 to TRBJ1-1, with TRBD1 identical over 8 bases. The V gene's germline CDR1 is LNHDA and CDR2 SQIVND (reference sequence). This CDR3 contains 17 residues. Unmatched junction bases numbered 16, after V lost 4 bases and J lost 6 bases. In DNA, the CDR3 is TGTGCCAGTAGTAAGACAGGGGTCCTGGGAGGGAGCCCTGAAGCTTTCTTT. Encoded protein: CASSKTGVLGGSPEAFF. Based on the CDR3 plus reference TRBV19 and TRBJ1-1, the full variable domain is DGGITQSPKYLFRKEGQNVTLSCEQNLNHDAMYWYRQDPGQGLRLIYYSQIVNDFQKGDIAEGYSVSREKKESFPLTVTSAQKNPTAFYLCASSKTGVLGGSPEAFFGQGTRLTVV.

As DNA, the CDR3 is TGTGCCAGCAGTGGAGCGGGAAGACTCTACAATGAGCAGTTCTTC. Protein: CASSGAGRLYNEQFF. V is TRBV25-1 and J is TRBJ2-1; 7 positions agree with TRBD2. CDR3 length: 15 residues. V lost 4 bases to trimming and J lost 3 bases; unmatched junction nucleotides: 6. Germline loops: CDR1 MGHDK, CDR2 SYGVNS.

This clone came up a few times. The V call is TRBV10-3, the J call TRBJ2-1, with TRBD2 identical over 12 bases. Germline V gene data show CDR1 as ENHRY and CDR2 as SYGVKD. V lost 0 bases and J lost 8; bases outside the gene matches: 11. The CDR3 length is 18 residues. The CDR3 DNA follows: TGTGCCATCAGTGAGTCAGCTAGCGGGAGGGCCTCCGGGGATGAGCAGTTCTTC. Translation: CAISESASGRASGDEQFF.

V usage is TRBV5-6 and J usage is TRBJ1-6; TRBD1 might be the D (6 bases). This CDR3 spans 15 amino acids. Germline assignment: CDR1 SGHDT and CDR2 YYEEEE. Deletions cut 5 bases from V and 10 bases from J, with 19 bases between. CDR3 bases: TGTGCCAGCAGACCGGGACAAGGCTTCGGATCACCCCTCCACTTT. Its translation: CASRPGQGFGSPLHF.

The V and J genes are TRBV11-2 and TRBJ2-7; D may be TRBD2 (5 bases). The CDR3 is 17 amino acids. The germline V gene has CDR1 SGHAT and CDR2 FQNNGV. With 0 bases removed from V and 3 bases from J, the gap between germline ends came to 18 bases. The CDR3 spells CASSLDAGEPNFYEQYF. CDR3 bases: TGTGCCAGCAGCTTAGATGCCGGGGAGCCTAATTTCTACGAGCAGTACTTC.

This clone was detected a few times. The chain links TRBV12-5 to TRBJ2-1; TRBD2 agrees at 13 bases. Germline V gene sequence: CDR1 LGHNT, CDR2 FRNRAP. With 1 base clipped from V and 7 bases from J, the junction kept 7 bases outside the gene matches. The CDR3 totals 17 residues. The CDR3 sequence is CASGLATSGRAENEQFF. The CDR3 coding sequence is TGTGCTAGTGGTTTGGCAACTAGCGGGAGGGCGGAAAATGAGCAGTTCTTC.

Concerning this clone itself: The same CDR3 arises from other DNA sequences in this sample as well. J is TRBJ2-4 and V is TRBV20-1; no clear D. Germline V gives CDR1 DFQATT, CDR2 SNEGSKA (reference sequence). This CDR3 is built from 11 residues. V lost 7 bases and J 0 bases, leaving 4 bases between the germline ends. CDR3 coding DNA: TGCAGTGGTCTAGCCAAAAACATTCAGTACTTC. Protein sequence: CSGLAKNIQYF.